These T cell receptor beta chains were read from a single sample in a study of cytomegalovirus exposure and HLA in healthy donors. TCRdb keeps only in-frame clones here, not all; method: immunoSEQ multiplex PCR. The sample holds 160,000 or so clones; around 77% are singletons and the top ten take more than 3.5%. The specimen sequenced was PBMCs. Source of these receptors: a man aged 25-45 years in good health and CMV-seropositive. Both conserved end residues are part of each CDR3. The order of the fields is CDR3 protein, CDR3 DNA, J gene, V gene, clone size, D gene. A D gene is named only where the DNA matches it firmly. Not all rows give a size; the values are once, few, many and, for expanded clones, a class.

CDR3: CASSGALQGDTQYF; DNA: TGTGCCAGCAGTGGGGCGCTACAGGGAGATACGCAGTATTTT; J: TRBJ2-3; V: TRBV25-1; size: -; D: -
CDR3: CASSLAGYSNQPQHF; DNA: TGCGCCAGCAGCTTGGCGGGTTATAGCAATCAGCCCCAGCATTTT; J: TRBJ1-5; V: TRBV5-1; size: -; D: -
CDR3: CASSLRSGYTF; DNA: TGTGCCAGCAGCTTAAGGAGTGGCTACACCTTC; J: TRBJ1-2; V: TRBV11-3; size: -; D: -
CDR3: CASSQDGLGEKLFF; DNA: TGCGCCAGCAGCCAAGACGGACTGGGTGAAAAACTGTTTTTT; J: TRBJ1-4; V: TRBV4-3; size: many; D: -
CDR3: CASSLRAGFNEKLFF; DNA: TGCGCCAGCAGCTTGAGAGCAGGGTTTAACGAAAAACTGTTTTTT; J: TRBJ1-4; V: TRBV5-1; size: -; D: -
CDR3: CASRSPRVRADTQYF; DNA: TGTGCCAGCCGTTCTCCCAGGGTCCGCGCAGATACGCAGTATTTT; J: TRBJ2-3; V: TRBV27; size: -; D: -
CDR3: CASSPRQEGNQPQHF; DNA: TGCGCCAGCAGCCCCCGGCAGGAGGGCAATCAGCCCCAGCATTTT; J: TRBJ1-5; V: TRBV4-1; size: -; D: -
CDR3: CASYHDRGEGNQPQHF; DNA: TGTGCCAGCTATCATGACAGGGGGGAGGGCAATCAGCCCCAGCATTTT; J: TRBJ1-5; V: TRBV28; size: -; D: TRBD1
CDR3: CASRHRGDSYNEQFF; DNA: TGCGCCAGCAGGCACAGGGGGGACTCCTACAATGAGCAGTTCTTC; J: TRBJ2-1; V: TRBV4-1; size: few; D: TRBD1
CDR3: CASRRAGGRQETQYF; DNA: TGTGCCAGCAGAAGAGCGGGGGGGCGCCAAGAGACCCAGTACTTC; J: TRBJ2-5; V: TRBV2; size: -; D: TRBD2
CDR3: CASNDREFQPQHF; DNA: TGTGCCAGCAACGACAGGGAGTTTCAGCCCCAGCATTTT; J: TRBJ1-5; V: TRBV2; size: -; D: TRBD1
CDR3: CASSSTGTTYEQYF; DNA: TGTGCCAGCTCGTCGACAGGGACAACCTACGAGCAGTACTTC; J: TRBJ2-7; V: TRBV18; size: -; D: TRBD1
CDR3: CASSSSSGGRLAKNIQYF; DNA: TGTGCCAGCAGCTCCTCTAGCGGGGGTAGACTAGCCAAAAACATTCAGTACTTC; J: TRBJ2-4; V: TRBV11-2; size: once; D: TRBD2
CDR3: CASSIQISGANVLTF; DNA: TGTGCCAGTAGTATTCAGATTTCTGGGGCCAACGTCCTGACTTTC; J: TRBJ2-6; V: TRBV19; size: -; D: -
CDR3: CASSLRPQETQYF; DNA: TGTGCCAGCAGCTTGCGTCCCCAAGAGACCCAGTACTTC; J: TRBJ2-5; V: TRBV5-4; size: -; D: -
CDR3: CASSSEGRTEAFF; DNA: TGTGCCAGCAGCTCTGAGGGTCGCACTGAAGCTTTCTTT; J: TRBJ1-1; V: TRBV7-9; size: -; D: -
CDR3: CASSTPPGGHTEAFF; DNA: TGCGCCAGCAGCACGCCTCCGGGGGGGCACACTGAAGCTTTCTTT; J: TRBJ1-1; V: TRBV4-1; size: -; D: -
CDR3: CASSGLAGGASTDTQYF; DNA: TGTGCCAGCAGCGGATTGGCGGGGGGAGCTAGCACAGATACGCAGTATTTT; J: TRBJ2-3; V: TRBV5-4; size: -; D: TRBD2
CDR3: CAWSSRDNSPLHF; DNA: TGTGCCTGGAGTTCCAGGGATAATTCACCCCTCCACTTT; J: TRBJ1-6; V: TRBV30; size: -; D: -